The clone carrying this T cell receptor beta chain was recorded at least ten times. These data are taken from a study of T-cell memory formation after mild COVID-19. The CDR3 extends over 12 amino acids. From germline, CDR1 is SNHLY and CDR2 FYNNEI. Trimming took 6 bases from V and 4 from J, leaving 9 bases between them. TCRdb re-derived calls from the 5' RACE reads in MiXCR, one entry per CDR3 protein. The sample carries roughly 150,000 distinct CDR3 sequences, over 10% recorded once. The receptor was isolated from a young man who had mild COVID-19 (a few samples of this study predate the infection). Cell type and time point are not known. The sample taken for sequencing was PBMCs or a T cell subset sorted from them (not recorded which). V and J are TRBV2 and TRBJ2-5; possible D gene TRBD1, 6 bases. CDR3 region: CASRDRGETQYF. CDR3 in DNA: TGTGCCAGCAGGGACAGAGGAGAGACCCAGTACTTC. Using reference TRBV2 and TRBJ2-5 for the parts outside the CDR3, the full variable domain is EPEVTQTPSHQVTQMGQEVILRCVPISNHLYFYWYRQILGQKVEFLVSFYNNEISEKSEIFDDQFSVERPDGSNFTLKIRSTKLEDSAMYFCASRDRGETQYFGPGTRLLVL.